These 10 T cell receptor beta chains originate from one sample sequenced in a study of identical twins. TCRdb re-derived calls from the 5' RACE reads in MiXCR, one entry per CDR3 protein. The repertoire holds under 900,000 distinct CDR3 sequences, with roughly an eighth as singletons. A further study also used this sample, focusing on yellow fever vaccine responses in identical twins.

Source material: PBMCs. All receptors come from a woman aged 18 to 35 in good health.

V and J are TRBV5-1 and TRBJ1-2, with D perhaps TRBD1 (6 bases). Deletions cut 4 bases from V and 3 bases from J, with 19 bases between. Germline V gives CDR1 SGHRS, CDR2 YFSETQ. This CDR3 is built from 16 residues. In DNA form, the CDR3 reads TGCGCCAGCAGCCTGGACTCGGGGGGGACACACTATGGCTACACCTTC. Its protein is CASSLDSGGTHYGYTF.

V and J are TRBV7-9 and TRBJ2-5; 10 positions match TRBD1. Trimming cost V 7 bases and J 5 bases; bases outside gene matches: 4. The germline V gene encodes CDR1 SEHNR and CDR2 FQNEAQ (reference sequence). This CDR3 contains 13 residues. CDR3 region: CASTTGGRETQYF. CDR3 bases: TGTGCCAGCACGACAGGGGGCAGGGAGACCCAGTACTTC.

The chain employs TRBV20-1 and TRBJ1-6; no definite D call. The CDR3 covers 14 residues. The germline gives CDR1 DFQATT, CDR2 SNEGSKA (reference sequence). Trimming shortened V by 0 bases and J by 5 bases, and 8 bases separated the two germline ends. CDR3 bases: TGCAGTGCTAGAGATCACGGAAATAATTCACCCCTCCACTTT. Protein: CSARDHGNNSPLHF.

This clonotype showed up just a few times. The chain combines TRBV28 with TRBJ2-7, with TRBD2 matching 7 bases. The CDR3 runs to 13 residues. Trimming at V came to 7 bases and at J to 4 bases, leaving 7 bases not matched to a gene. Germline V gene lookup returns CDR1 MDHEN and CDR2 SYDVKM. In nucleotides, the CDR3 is TGTGCCAGCATGCTAGCGGACTCGTACGAGCAGTACTTC. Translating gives CASMLADSYEQYF.

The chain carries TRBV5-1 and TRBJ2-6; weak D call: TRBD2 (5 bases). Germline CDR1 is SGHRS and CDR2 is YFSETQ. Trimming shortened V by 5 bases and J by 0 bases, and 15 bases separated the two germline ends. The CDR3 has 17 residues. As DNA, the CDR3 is TGCGCCAGCAGTTCGAGGGCACTCCCCTCTGGGGCCAACGTCCTGACTTTC. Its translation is CASSSRALPSGANVLTF. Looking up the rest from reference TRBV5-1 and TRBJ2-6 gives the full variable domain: KAGVTQTPRYLIKTRGQQVTLSCSPISGHRSVSWYQQTPGQGLQFLFEYFSETQRNKGNFPGRFSGRQFSNSRSEMNVSTLELGDSALYLCASSSRALPSGANVLTFGAGSRLTVL.

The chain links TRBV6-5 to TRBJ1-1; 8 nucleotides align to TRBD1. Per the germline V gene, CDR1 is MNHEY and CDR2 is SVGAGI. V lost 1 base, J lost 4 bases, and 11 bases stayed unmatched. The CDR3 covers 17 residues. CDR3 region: CASSYLMTGAASTEAFF. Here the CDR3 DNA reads TGTGCCAGCAGTTACTTAATGACAGGGGCCGCGTCCACTGAAGCTTTCTTT.

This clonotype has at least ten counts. CDR3 DNA sequence: TGTGCCAGCAGTTACTCGTGGGGATCTAGCGGGGAAGAGACCCAGTACTTC. Encoded protein: CASSYSWGSSGEETQYF. The chain uses TRBV6-5 and TRBJ2-5, with 9 bases fitting TRBD2. This CDR3 comprises 17 residues. CDR1 and CDR2 from the germline V gene are MNHEY and SVGAGI. The V gene end was trimmed by 0 bases and the J gene end by 3 bases; junction bases not matched to a gene: 8.

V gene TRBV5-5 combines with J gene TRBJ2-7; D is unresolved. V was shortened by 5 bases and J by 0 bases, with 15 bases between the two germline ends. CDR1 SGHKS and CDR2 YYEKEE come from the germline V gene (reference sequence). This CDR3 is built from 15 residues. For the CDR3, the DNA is TGTGCCAGCAGAAAAGGACGCGGATCCTCCTACGAGCAGTACTTC. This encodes CASRKGRGSSYEQYF.

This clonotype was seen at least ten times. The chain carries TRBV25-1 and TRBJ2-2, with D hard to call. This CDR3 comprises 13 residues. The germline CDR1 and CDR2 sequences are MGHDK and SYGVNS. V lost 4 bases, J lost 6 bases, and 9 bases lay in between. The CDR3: CASSGPSAGELFF. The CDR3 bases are TGTGCCAGCAGTGGGCCAAGTGCCGGGGAGCTGTTTTTT.

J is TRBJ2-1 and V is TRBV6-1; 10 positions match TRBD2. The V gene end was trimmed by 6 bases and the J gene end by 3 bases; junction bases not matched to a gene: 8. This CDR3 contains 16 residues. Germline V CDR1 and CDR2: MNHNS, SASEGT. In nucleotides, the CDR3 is TGTGCCAGCAGAGAATACCCTAGCGGGGGCTACAATGAGCAGTTCTTC. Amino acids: CASREYPSGGYNEQFF.